This T cell receptor (beta chain) was identified in a study of tumor T cells in aggressive B-cell lymphoma. The data were produced by immunoSEQ multiplex PCR, yet TCRdb's version contains in-frame clones alone and is incomplete. This sample has more than 7,500 clones, with 82% found just once. This CDR3 region has 17 residues. The V gene lost 4 bases and the J gene lost 0 bases, with 13 bases spanning the gap. Germline CDR1 reads MNHNS; CDR2 reads SASEGT. The chain recombines TRBV6-1 with TRBJ2-6; a possible D gene is TRBD1 (6 bases). The TCR comes from an adult with diffuse large B cell lymphoma. The sequencing sample was made of tumor tissue. CDR3 DNA sequence: TGTGCCAGCAGTGCAGGGGCCTCTAGCTCTGGGGCCAACGTCCTGACTTTC. Its protein product is CASSAGASSSGANVLTF.